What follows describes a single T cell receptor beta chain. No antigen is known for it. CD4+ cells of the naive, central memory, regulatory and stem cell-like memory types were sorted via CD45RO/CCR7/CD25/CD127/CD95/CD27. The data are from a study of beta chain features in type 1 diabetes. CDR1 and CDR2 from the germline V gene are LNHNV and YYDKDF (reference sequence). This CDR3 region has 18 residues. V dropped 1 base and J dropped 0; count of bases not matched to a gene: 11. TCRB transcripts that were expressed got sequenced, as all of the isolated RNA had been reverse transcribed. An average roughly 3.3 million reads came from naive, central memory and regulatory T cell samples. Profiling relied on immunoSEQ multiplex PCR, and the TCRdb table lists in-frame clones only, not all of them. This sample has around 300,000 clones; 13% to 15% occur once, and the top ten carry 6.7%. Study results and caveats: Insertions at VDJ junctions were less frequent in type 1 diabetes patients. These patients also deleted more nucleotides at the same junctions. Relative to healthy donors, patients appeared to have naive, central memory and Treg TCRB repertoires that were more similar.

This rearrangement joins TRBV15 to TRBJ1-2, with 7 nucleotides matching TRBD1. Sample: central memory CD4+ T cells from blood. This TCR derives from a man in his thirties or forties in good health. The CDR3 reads CATSRVRGGTVSNYGYTF. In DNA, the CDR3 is TGTGCCACCAGCAGAGTGAGAGGGGGCACGGTGTCTAACTATGGCTACACCTTC.